This record covers a single TCR beta chain. What it recognizes is unknown. The sample is drawn from a study of CD8 T cells in ankylosing spondylitis. The study, taken as a whole, reports: Seemingly distinctive of ankylosing spondylitis blood was a TCR beta motif formed by eight highly homologous variants. Significant enrichment of disease-linked clones was reportedly seen in matched ankylosing spondylitis synovial fluid.

The length of the CDR3 is 13 residues. V shed 4 bases and J shed 7 bases, with 14 bases lying between them. Germline CDR1 and CDR2: MNHNY and SVGAGI (reference sequence). From the 5' RACE reads, TCRdb called clonotypes with MiXCR, one entry per CDR3 protein. Altogether over 400,000 distinct CDR3 sequences are present, roughly a quarter being singletons, with the ten largest covering 0.89%. The specimen sequenced was blood, either unsorted or a sorted T cell fraction (not recorded which). The TCR was taken from a male donor with ankylosing spondylitis. This chain connects TRBV6-6 to TRBJ2-7, with D possibly being TRBD2 (5 bases). The DNA of the CDR3 is TGTGCCAGCAGTTTCGGGTCCTCGGGGGAGCAGTACTTC. This translates into CASSFGSSGEQYF.